The T cell receptor beta chain described here comes from a study of cytomegalovirus exposure and HLA in healthy donors. Study context: The same platform as the approximately 700 first-cohort repertoires was used for the 90 to 150 validation repertoires, a later analysis reported. Study-level findings and limits: Researchers reported that a few CMV-associated chains were confirmed in vitro as CMV antigen-specific.

Comment on this clone: Its target is not known.

The CDR3 runs 14 residues. The protocol was immunoSEQ multiplex PCR, while the TCRdb copy is restricted to in-frame clones and leaves out a portion. The table has 250,000 to 400,000 clones, roughly 87% seen once. Sequencing input: PBMCs. The V and J genes are TRBV21-1 and TRBJ2-7; the table assigns TRBD1, which was not confirmed against the DNA. TRBV21-1 is designated a pseudogene. The clonotype originates from a man under 40 in good health and CMV-seronegative. The CDR3 DNA is TGTGCCAGCTGGGACAGGGCGAATTTTCACGAGCAGTACTTC. The encoded protein is CASWDRANFHEQYF.